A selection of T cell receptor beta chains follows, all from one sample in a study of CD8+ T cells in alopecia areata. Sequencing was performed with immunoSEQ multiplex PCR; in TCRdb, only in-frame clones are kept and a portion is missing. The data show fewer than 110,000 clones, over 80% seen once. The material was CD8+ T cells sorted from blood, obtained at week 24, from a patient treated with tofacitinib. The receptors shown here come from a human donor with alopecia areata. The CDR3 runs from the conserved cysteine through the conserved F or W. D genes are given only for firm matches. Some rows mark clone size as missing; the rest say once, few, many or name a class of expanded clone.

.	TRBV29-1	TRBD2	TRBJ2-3	CSVETGGPGADTQYF	TGCAGCGTTGAAACGGGGGGGCCTGGCGCAGATACGCAGTATTTT
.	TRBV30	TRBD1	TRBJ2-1	CAWTLDRGQFLNQQFF	TGTGCCTGGACTTTGGACAGGGGTCAATTTCTGAATCAGCAGTTCTTC
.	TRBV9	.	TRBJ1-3	CASSENSLSGNTIYF	TGTGCCAGCAGCGAAAACAGCCTCTCTGGAAACACCATATATTTT
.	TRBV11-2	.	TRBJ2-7	CASSLEVRGYEQYF	TGTGCCAGCAGCTTAGAAGTCAGGGGATACGAGCAGTACTTC
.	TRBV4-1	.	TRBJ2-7	CASSQGSRTVSSYEQYF	TGCGCCAGCAGCCAAGGATCGAGGACAGTGAGCTCCTACGAGCAGTACTTC
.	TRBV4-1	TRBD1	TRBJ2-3	CASSPGGYGTGPQDTQYF	TGCGCCAGCAGCCCAGGAGGCTACGGGACAGGCCCGCAAGATACGCAGTATTTT
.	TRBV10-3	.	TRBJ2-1	CATTDSPDAYNEQFF	TGTGCCACGACGGACAGCCCGGACGCCTACAATGAGCAGTTCTTC
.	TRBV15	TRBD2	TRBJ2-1	CATSRMGGDYNEQFF	TGTGCCACCAGCAGAATGGGGGGGGATTACAATGAGCAGTTCTTC
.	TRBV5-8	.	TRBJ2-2	CASSPLGLAGELFF	TGTGCCAGCAGCCCCCTAGGTCTTGCCGGGGAGCTGTTTTTT
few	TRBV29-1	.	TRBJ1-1	CSVWVVAEAFF	TGCAGCGTGTGGGTGGTAGCTGAAGCTTTCTTT
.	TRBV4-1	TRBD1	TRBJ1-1	CASSSRQGAMNTEAFF	TGCGCCAGCAGCTCCCGACAGGGAGCCATGAACACTGAAGCTTTCTTT
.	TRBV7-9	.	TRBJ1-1	CASSLRPAEAFF	TGTGCCAGCAGCTTAAGGCCGGCTGAAGCTTTCTTT
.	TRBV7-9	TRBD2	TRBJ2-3	CASSYLAGAGDTQYF	TGTGCCAGCAGCTACCTAGCGGGGGCGGGAGATACGCAGTATTTT
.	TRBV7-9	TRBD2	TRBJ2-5	CASTATRSGGFQETQYF	TGTGCCAGCACCGCGACTAGGAGCGGGGGTTTCCAAGAGACCCAGTACTTC
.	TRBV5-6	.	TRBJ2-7	CASSSGDGPYEQYF	TGTGCCAGCAGCTCAGGGGACGGTCCCTACGAGCAGTACTTC
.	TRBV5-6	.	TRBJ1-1	CASSQAPAAEAFF	TGTGCCAGCAGCCAAGCCCCCGCAGCGGAAGCTTTCTTT
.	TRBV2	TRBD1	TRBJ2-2	CASSWTGDTGELFF	TGTGCCAGCAGTTGGACAGGGGACACCGGGGAGCTGTTTTTT
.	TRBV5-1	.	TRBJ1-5	CASSLGWGQPQHF	TGCGCCAGCAGCTTGGGGTGGGGTCAGCCCCAGCATTTT
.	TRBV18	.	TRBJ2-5	CASSPPEGVEGETQYF	TGTGCCAGCTCACCACCGGAAGGGGTTGAAGGAGAGACCCAGTACTTC
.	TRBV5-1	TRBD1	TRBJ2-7	CASSFNPGQTYEQYF	TGCGCCAGCAGCTTCAATCCGGGACAGACCTACGAGCAGTACTTC
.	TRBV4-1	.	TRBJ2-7	CASSQADGSSYEQYF	TGCGCCAGCAGCCAAGCGGACGGTAGCTCCTACGAGCAGTACTTC
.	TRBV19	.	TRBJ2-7	CASSIAWGANYEQYF	TGTGCCAGTAGTATAGCGTGGGGGGCCAACTACGAGCAGTACTTC
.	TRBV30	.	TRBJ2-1	CAWSGGVGDEQFF	TGTGCCTGGAGTGGTGGGGTTGGCGATGAGCAGTTCTTC
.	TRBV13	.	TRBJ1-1	CASGQWGEAFF	TGTGCCAGCGGACAGTGGGGGGAAGCTTTCTTT
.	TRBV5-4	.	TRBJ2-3	CASSLLQETDTQYF	TGTGCCAGCAGCTTGCTGCAGGAGACAGATACGCAGTATTTT
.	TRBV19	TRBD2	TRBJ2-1	CASSISSGGGYNEQFF	TGTGCCAGTAGTATATCGAGTGGCGGGGGGTACAATGAGCAGTTCTTC
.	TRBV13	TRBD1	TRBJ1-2	CASSTTGSYGYTF	TGTGCCAGCAGCACGACAGGGAGCTATGGCTACACCTTC
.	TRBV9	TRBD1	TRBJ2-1	CASSTRTGRYSYNEQFF	TGTGCCAGCAGCACTCGGACAGGGCGATACTCCTACAATGAGCAGTTCTTC
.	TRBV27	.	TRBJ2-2	CASSLVLRSGELFF	TGTGCCAGCAGTTTAGTTTTACGATCCGGGGAGCTGTTTTTT
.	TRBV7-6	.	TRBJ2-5	CASSPPGGSGETQYF	TGTGCCAGCAGCCCCCCCGGGGGTTCGGGAGAGACCCAGTACTTC
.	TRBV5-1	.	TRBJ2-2	CASSSSGSTGELFF	TGCGCCAGCAGCTCCTCTGGGAGCACCGGGGAGCTGTTTTTT
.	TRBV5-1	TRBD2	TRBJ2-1	CASKGSAGGFPEQFF	TGCGCCAGCAAAGGCTCGGCGGGGGGCTTCCCTGAGCAGTTCTTC